Below are 5 T cell receptor beta chains sequenced from a single sample in a study of cytomegalovirus exposure and HLA in healthy donors. In the PCR, 60 Vbeta and 13 Jbeta primers were used. This table comes from immunoSEQ multiplex PCR, and its TCRdb copy is limited to in-frame clones, with some not included. Of about 70,000 clones in the sample, approximately 80% were seen once. Sequencing was performed on PBMCs. The receptor set was obtained from a girl aged 10 to 17 in good health and CMV-seropositive.

The rearrangement uses TRBV6-5 and TRBJ2-7; TRBD1 aligns across 7 bases. Germline-derived CDR1 and CDR2 are MNHEY and SVGAGI. This CDR3 has 15 residues. V shed 0 bases, J shed 0 bases, and the junction held 2 bases outside the gene matches. The CDR3, as DNA: TGTGCCAGCAGTTACTCGAGGGACAGCTCCTACGAGCAGTACTTC. Translating it yields CASSYSRDSSYEQYF.

This chain uses TRBV11-2 with TRBJ2-7; D possibly corresponds to TRBD1 (6 bases). Germline CDR1 reads SGHAT; CDR2 reads FQNNGV. The CDR3 has 14 residues. The V gene lost 2 bases and the J gene lost 2 bases, with 10 bases spanning the gap. The CDR3 DNA reads TGTGCCAGCAGCTTAATGGGGACAACCTACGAGCAGTACTTC. Translated: CASSLMGTTYEQYF.

The count of this clone is one. The chain couples TRBV28 to TRBJ2-2; D not resolved. V shed 0 bases and J shed 5 bases, with 10 bases lying between them. The length of the CDR3 is 15 residues. The germline gives CDR1 MDHEN, CDR2 SYDVKM. The CDR3 nucleotides are TGTGCCAGCAGTTTATGGGGCAGAAGTACCGGGGAGCTGTTTTTT. It translates to CASSLWGRSTGELFF.

The chain uses TRBV9 and TRBJ2-5; 9 positions agree with TRBD1. The CDR3 runs to 14 residues. J was trimmed by 5 bases and V by 2 bases; bases with no gene match: 4. Germline V gene sequence: CDR1 SGDLS, CDR2 YYNGEE. The CDR3 DNA is TGTGCCAGCAGCGTGACAGGGGGTCGGGAGACCCAGTACTTC. Encoded protein: CASSVTGGRETQYF.

The chain is built from TRBV15 and TRBJ2-7; 9 nucleotides match TRBD2. Germline CDR1 and CDR2: LNHNV and YYDKDF (reference sequence). This CDR3 is built from 14 residues. V was clipped by 1 base and J by 7 bases; unmatched bases: 5. The CDR3 coding sequence is TGTGCCACCAGCAGAGTCGGACTAGCGCGGGAGCAGTACTTC. Translating it yields CATSRVGLAREQYF. Full variable domain (remainder filled in from reference TRBV15 and TRBJ2-7): DAMVIQNPRYQVTQFGKPVTLSCSQTLNHNVMYWYQQKSSQAPKLLFHYYDKDFNNEADTPDNFQSRRPNTSFCFLDIRSPGLGDTAMYLCATSRVGLAREQYFGPGTRLTVT.